This T cell receptor beta chain was sequenced for a study of T cells in Graves' hyperthyroidism and ophthalmopathy. General study points: Ophthalmopathy onset followed model prediction by a median approximately 5.9 months.

Across 18 months, stable Graves' hyperthyroidism was marked by no progression to ophthalmopathy. Not enrolled were patients with uncontrolled infection, other autoimmune disease, pregnancy or lactation. The diagnostic basis comprised clinical symptoms, serum thyroxine and TRAb, thyroid ultrasound and orbital computed tomography. Amplification of TCR beta CDR3 regions used RNA as the template. When the TCR CDR3 underwent first-round RT-PCR, the HTBI primer set was used. TCRdb ran MiXCR on the multiplex PCR reads and lists one entry per CDR3 protein. The sample holds a few hundred thousand distinct CDR3 sequences; under 60% are singletons and the top ten take approximately 8.4%. On this clonotype itself: Its matching antigen is unknown.

This CDR3 is built from 13 residues. The source of this sequence is a woman under 30 with Graves' hyperthyroidism. The rearrangement links TRBV12-3 or TRBV12-4 to TRBJ2-5; possibly TRBD1 or TRBD2 for D (5 bases each). The DNA matches TRBJ2-1 better at its end, which makes the J call doubtful. Sequencing was performed on peripheral blood or thyroid tissue (not recorded which). The DNA of the CDR3 is TGTGCCAGCAGAGATCCCCTAGGGGAGGAGCAGTTCTTC. Translated, it gives CASRDPLGEEQFF.